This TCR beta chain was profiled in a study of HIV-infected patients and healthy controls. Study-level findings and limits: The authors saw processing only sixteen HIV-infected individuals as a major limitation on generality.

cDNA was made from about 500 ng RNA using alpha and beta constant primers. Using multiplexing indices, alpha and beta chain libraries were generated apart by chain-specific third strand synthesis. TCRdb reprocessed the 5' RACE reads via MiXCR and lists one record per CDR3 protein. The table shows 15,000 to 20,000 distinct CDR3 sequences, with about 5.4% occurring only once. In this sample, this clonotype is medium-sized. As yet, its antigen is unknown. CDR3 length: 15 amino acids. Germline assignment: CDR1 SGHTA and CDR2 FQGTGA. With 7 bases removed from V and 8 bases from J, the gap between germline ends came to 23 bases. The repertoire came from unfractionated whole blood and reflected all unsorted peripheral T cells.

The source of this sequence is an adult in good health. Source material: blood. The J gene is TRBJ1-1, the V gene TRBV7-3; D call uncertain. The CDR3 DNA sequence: TGTGCCAGCACCTATACTGTCAGGTCGGACGGAGAAGCTTTCTTT. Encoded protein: CASTYTVRSDGEAFF.